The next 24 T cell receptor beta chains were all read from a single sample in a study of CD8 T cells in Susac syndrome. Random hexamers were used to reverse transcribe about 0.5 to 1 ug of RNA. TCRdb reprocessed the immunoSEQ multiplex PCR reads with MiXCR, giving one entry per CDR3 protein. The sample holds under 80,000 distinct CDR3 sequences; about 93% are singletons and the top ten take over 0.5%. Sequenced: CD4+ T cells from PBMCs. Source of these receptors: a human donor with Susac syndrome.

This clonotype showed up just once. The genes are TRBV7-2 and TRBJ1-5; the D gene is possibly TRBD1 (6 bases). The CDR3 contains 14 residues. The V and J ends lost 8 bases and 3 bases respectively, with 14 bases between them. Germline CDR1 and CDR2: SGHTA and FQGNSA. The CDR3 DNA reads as TGTGCCAGCGCCTGGGGACAAGACAATCAGCCCCAGCATTTT. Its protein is CASAWGQDNQPQHF.

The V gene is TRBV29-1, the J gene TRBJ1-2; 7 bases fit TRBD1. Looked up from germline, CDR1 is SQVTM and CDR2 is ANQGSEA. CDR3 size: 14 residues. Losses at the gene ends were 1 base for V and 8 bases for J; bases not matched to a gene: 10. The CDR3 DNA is TGCAGCGTTGAAGGGGGCGACAGGGTACGCGGCTACACCTTC. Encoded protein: CSVEGGDRVRGYTF.

This CDR3 is CAWSVQGVYTIYF. The CDR3 DNA follows: TGTGCCTGGAGTGTACAGGGGGTATACACCATATATTTT. This sequence joins TRBV30 and TRBJ1-3, with 8 bases aligning to TRBD1. CDR1 is GTSNPN and CDR2 is SVGIG in the germline V gene (reference sequence). The CDR3 contains 13 residues. Germline trimming cut 0 bases from V and 8 bases from J; bases unmatched to any gene: 3. Filled out from reference TRBV30 and TRBJ1-3, the complete variable domain reads SQTIHQWPATLVQPVGSPLSLECTVEGTSNPNLYWYRQAAGRGLQLLFYSVGIGQISSEVPQNLSASRPQDRQFILSSKKLLLSDSGFYLCAWSVQGVYTIYFGEGSWLTVV.

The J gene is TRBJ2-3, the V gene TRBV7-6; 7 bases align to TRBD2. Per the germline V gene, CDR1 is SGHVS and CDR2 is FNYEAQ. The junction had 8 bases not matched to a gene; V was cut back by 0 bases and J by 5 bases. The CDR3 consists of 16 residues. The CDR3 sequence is CASSLARRELIDTQYF. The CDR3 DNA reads TGTGCCAGCAGCTTAGCGAGGCGGGAGCTAATAGATACGCAGTATTTT.

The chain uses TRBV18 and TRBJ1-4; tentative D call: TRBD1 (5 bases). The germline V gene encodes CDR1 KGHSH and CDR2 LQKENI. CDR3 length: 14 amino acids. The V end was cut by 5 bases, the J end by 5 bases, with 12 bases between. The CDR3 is CASSGGPKNEKLFF. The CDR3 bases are TGTGCCAGCTCAGGGGGACCGAAGAATGAAAAACTGTTTTTT.

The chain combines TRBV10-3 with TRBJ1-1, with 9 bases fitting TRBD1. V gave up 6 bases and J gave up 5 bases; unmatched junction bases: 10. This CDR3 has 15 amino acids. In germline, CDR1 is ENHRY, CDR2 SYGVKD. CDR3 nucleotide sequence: TGTGCCATCAGCCCCGGGACAGGGTCCGGAACTGAAGCTTTCTTT. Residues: CAISPGTGSGTEAFF.

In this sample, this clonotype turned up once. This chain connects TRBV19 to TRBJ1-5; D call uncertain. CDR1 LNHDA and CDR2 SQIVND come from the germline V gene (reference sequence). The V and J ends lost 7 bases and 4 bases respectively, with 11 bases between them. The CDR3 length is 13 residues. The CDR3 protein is CASTYSLNQPQHF. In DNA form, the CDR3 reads TGTGCCAGTACTTACAGCTTGAATCAGCCCCAGCATTTT.

DNA of the CDR3: TGTGCCAGCAGCCAAGGGGTAAACACCATATATTTT. As protein: CASSQGVNTIYF. The chain combines TRBV3-1 with TRBJ1-3, with no clear D. This CDR3 has 12 residues. V was trimmed by 1 base and J by 6 bases, leaving 4 bases between them. Germline V lookup: CDR1 LGHDT, CDR2 YNNKEL (reference sequence).

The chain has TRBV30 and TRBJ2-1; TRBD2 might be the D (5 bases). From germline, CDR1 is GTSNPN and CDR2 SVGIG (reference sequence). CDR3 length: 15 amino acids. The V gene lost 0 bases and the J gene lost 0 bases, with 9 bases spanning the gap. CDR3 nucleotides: TGTGCCTGGAGTGTCGGACTTGGCTCCTACAATGAGCAGTTCTTC. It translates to CAWSVGLGSYNEQFF.

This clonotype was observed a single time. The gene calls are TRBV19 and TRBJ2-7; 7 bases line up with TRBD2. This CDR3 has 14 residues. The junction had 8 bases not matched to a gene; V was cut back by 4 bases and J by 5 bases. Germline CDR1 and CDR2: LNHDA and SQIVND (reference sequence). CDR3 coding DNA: TGTGCCAGTAGTACGGCAGGGACTATAAACGAGCAGTACTTC. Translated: CASSTAGTINEQYF.

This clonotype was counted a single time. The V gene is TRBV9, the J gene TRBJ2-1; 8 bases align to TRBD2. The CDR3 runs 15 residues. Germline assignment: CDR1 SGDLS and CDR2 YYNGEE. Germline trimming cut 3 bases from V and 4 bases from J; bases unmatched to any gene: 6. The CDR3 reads CASSDTSGIYNEQFF. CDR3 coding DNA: TGTGCCAGCAGCGATACTAGCGGAATATACAATGAGCAGTTCTTC. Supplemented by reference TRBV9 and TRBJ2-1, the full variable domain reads DSGVTQTPKHLITATGQRVTLRCSPRSGDLSVYWYQQSLDQGLQFLIQYYNGEERAKGNILERFSAQQFPDLHSELNLSSLELGDSALYFCASSDTSGIYNEQFFGPGTRLTVL.

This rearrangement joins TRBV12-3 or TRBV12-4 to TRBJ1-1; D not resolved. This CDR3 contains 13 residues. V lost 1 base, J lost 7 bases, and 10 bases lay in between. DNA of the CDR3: TGTGCCAGCAGTTTAGAAGTGCAGGTTGAAGCTTTCTTT. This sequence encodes CASSLEVQVEAFF.

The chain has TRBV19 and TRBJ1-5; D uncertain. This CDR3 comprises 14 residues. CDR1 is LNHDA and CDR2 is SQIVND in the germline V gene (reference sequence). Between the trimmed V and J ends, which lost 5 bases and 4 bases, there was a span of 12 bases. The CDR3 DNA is TGTGCCAGTAGTCCGCTCGGTGGGAATCAGCCCCAGCATTTT. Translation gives CASSPLGGNQPQHF.

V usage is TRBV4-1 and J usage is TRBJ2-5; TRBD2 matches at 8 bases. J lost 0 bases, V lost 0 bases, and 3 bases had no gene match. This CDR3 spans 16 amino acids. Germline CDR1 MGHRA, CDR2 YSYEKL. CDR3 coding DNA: TGCGCCAGCAGCCAAGATCGGGGGGGCAACCAAGAGACCCAGTACTTC. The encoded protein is CASSQDRGGNQETQYF.

The CDR3 nucleotides are TGTGCCTGGAGGCCAGGCCATAGCAATCAGCCCCAGCATTTT. It codes for CAWRPGHSNQPQHF. The chain carries TRBV30 and TRBJ1-5, with D unresolved. From germline, CDR1 is GTSNPN and CDR2 SVGIG (reference sequence). Trimming pared 3 bases from V and 0 bases from J, leaving 9 bases between. This CDR3 is built from 14 residues.

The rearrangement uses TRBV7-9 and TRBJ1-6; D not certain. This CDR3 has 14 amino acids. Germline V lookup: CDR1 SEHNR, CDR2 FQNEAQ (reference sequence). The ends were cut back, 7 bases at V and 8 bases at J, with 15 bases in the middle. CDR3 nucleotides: TGTGCCAGCAACCCCACGGGGAAGGATTCACCCCTCCACTTT. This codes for CASNPTGKDSPLHF.

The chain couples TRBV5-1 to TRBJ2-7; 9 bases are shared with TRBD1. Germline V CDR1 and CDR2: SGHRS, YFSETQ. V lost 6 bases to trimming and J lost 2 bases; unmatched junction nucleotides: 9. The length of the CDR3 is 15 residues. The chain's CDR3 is CASKGQTGGPYEQYF. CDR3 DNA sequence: TGCGCCAGCAAGGGACAGACAGGGGGTCCCTACGAGCAGTACTTC.

The CDR3 is CATSEPAGTSGRVSPTDTQYF. The CDR3 region has the DNA TGTGCCACCAGTGAACCGGCCGGGACTAGCGGGAGAGTCTCGCCCACAGATACGCAGTATTTT. V and J are TRBV24-1 and TRBJ2-3, with 14 bases matching TRBD2. The CDR3 runs to 21 residues. The V gene's germline CDR1 is KGHDR and CDR2 SFDVKD. V shed 4 bases, J shed 2 bases, and the junction held 16 bases outside the gene matches.

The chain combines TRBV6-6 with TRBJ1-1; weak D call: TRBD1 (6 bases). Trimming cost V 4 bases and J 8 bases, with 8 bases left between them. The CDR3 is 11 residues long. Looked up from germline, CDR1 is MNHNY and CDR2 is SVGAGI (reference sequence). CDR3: CASSWGAEAFF. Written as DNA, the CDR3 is TGTGCCAGCAGTTGGGGGGCCGAAGCTTTCTTT.

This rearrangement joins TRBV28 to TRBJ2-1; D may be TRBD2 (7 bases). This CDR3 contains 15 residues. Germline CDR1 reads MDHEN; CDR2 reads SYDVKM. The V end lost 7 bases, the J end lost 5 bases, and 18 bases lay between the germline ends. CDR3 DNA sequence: TGTGCCAGCATACCCGGGGGGCTAGCGCACAATGAGCAGTTCTTC. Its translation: CASIPGGLAHNEQFF. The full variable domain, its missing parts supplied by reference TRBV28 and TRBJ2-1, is DVKVTQSSRYLVKRTGEKVFLECVQDMDHENMFWYRQDPGLGLRLIYFSYDVKMKEKGDIPEGYSVSREKKERFSLILESASTNQTSMYLCASIPGGLAHNEQFFGPGTRLTVL.

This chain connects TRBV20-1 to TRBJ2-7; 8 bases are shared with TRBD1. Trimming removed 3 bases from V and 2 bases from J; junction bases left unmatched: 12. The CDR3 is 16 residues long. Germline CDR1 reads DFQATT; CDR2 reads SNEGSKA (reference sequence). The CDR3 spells CSASLPGRGQTYEQYF. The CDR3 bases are TGCAGTGCTAGTTTGCCGGGCAGGGGGCAAACCTACGAGCAGTACTTC.

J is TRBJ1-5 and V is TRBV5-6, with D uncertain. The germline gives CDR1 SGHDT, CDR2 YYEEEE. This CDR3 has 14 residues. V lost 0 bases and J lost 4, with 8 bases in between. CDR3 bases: TGTGCCAGCAGCTTGGGACGGTTTAATCAGCCCCAGCATTTT. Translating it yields CASSLGRFNQPQHF.

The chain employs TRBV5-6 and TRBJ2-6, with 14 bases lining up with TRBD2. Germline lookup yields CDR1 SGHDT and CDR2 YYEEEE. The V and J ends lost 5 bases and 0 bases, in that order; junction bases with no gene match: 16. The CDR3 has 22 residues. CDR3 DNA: TGTGCCAGCAGGTTCTACCCCCGGACTAGCGGGGGGCAGAGCTCTGGGGCCAACGTCCTGACTTTC. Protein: CASRFYPRTSGGQSSGANVLTF.

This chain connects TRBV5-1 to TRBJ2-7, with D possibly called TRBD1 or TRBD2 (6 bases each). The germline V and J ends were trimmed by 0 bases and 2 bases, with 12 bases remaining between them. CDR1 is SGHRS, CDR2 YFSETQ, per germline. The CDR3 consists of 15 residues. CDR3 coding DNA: TGCGCCAGCAGCTTGGGGGGGGCAGCCACCTACGAGCAGTACTTC. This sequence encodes CASSLGGAATYEQYF.